This note documents a single T cell receptor (beta chain) sequence. Its antigen is as yet unknown. TCRdb reanalysed the 5' RACE reads using MiXCR and keeps one entry per CDR3 protein. The sample lists around 450,000 distinct CDR3 sequences; less than 25% were seen once. Per germline, CDR1 MNHEY and CDR2 SMNVEV (reference sequence). The CDR3 spans 12 residues. Trimming cost V 10 bases and J 1 base, with 11 bases left between them. This sample is part of a study of T-cell memory formation after mild COVID-19. The study, taken as a whole, reports: Contracting clones from day 15 to 85 had balanced CD4/CD8; later expanders favoured CD4+. Largely, contracting CD4+ clones fell within CM and EM, and contracting CD8+ clones within EMRA.

What was sequenced was PBMCs or a T cell subset sorted from them (not recorded which). This clonotype was sampled from an adult woman who had mild COVID-19 (a few samples of this study predate the infection). Cell type and time point are not known. The chain joins TRBV27 to TRBJ2-7; no clear D. This chain's CDR3 is CAIGRRSYEQYF. CDR3 bases: TGTGCCATCGGACGGCGATCCTACGAGCAGTACTTC.